These 22 T cell receptor beta chains were sequenced from one sample in a study of long-term antiretroviral therapy in people with HIV. Investigators performed immunoSEQ version v3.0 at survey level. Measured with immunoSEQ multiplex PCR; TCRdb has only the in-frame clones, and not every one. The repertoire consists of around 7,800 clones, with about 76% occurring once and the leading ten covering roughly 15%. Specimen: unsorted PBMCs, collected 0.9 years before starting antiretroviral therapy. The receptors stem from a man aged 40-49 years with HIV.

This clone was observed a single time. This rearrangement joins TRBV5-1 to TRBJ2-7; D uncertain. The CDR3 sequence is 12 residues long. Germline V CDR1 and CDR2: SGHRS, YFSETQ. V gave up 0 bases and J gave up 5 bases, with 6 bases separating them. This CDR3 is CASSLAGHEQYF. Written as DNA, the CDR3 is TGCGCCAGCAGCTTGGCTGGGCACGAGCAGTACTTC.

The chain recombines TRBV2 with TRBJ1-6; D is undetermined. V gave up 6 bases and J gave up 6 bases, with 15 bases separating them. CDR1 and CDR2 (germline): SNHLY, FYNNEI. This CDR3 is built from 15 residues. CDR3 nucleotides: TGTGCCAGCAGGTACCGGGCCGAGGGTAATTCACCCCTCCACTTT. It is translated as CASRYRAEGNSPLHF.

The chain uses TRBV5-6 and TRBJ1-5; TRBD1 aligns across 8 bases. Germline CDR1 reads SGHDT; CDR2 reads YYEEEE. The CDR3 is 19 amino acids. Unmatched junction bases numbered 16, after V lost 0 bases and J lost 5 bases. CDR3 DNA: TGTGCCAGCAGCTTGGCCACCCACCTTGACAGGGGCGATTATCAGCCCCAGCATTTT. Translating gives CASSLATHLDRGDYQPQHF.

The chain carries TRBV5-1 and TRBJ2-7, with 8 bases that match TRBD1. The CDR3 covers 14 residues. With V trimmed by 6 bases and J by 2 bases, 7 bases remained unmatched. Looked up from germline, CDR1 is SGHRS and CDR2 is YFSETQ. The CDR3 is CASTLDRETYEQYF. The CDR3 DNA is TGCGCCAGCACCCTGGACAGGGAAACCTACGAGCAGTACTTC.

The V call is TRBV18, the J call TRBJ1-1; 7 nucleotides agree with TRBD1. Unmatched junction bases numbered 5, after V lost 6 bases and J lost 4 bases. This CDR3 contains 13 residues. Looked up from germline, CDR1 is KGHSH and CDR2 is LQKENI. The CDR3 bases are TGTGCCAGCTCCCAGGGGGGCTCCACTGAAGCTTTCTTT. Protein sequence: CASSQGGSTEAFF.

V gene TRBV7-9 combines with J gene TRBJ2-3, with D possibly being TRBD2 (7 bases). CDR3 size: 18 residues. Germline CDR1 and CDR2: SEHNR and FQNEAQ (reference sequence). Deletions cut 5 bases from V and 3 bases from J, with 24 bases between. This CDR3 is CASSPSGGGLLMTDTQYF. The CDR3 bases are TGTGCCAGCAGCCCCAGTGGGGGGGGCCTGTTAATGACAGATACGCAGTATTTT.

The CDR3 sequence is CASRRASGGGNEQFF. The CDR3 DNA reads as TGTGCCAGCCGCCGGGCTAGCGGGGGTGGAAATGAGCAGTTCTTC. The rearrangement joins TRBV7-9 to TRBJ2-1; 10 nucleotides align to TRBD2. This CDR3 has 15 residues. J gave up 7 bases and V 8 bases, and 11 bases lay outside the gene matches. Per germline, CDR1 SEHNR and CDR2 FQNEAQ (reference sequence).

This sequence joins TRBV14 and TRBJ2-3; 8 nucleotides align to TRBD1. The CDR3 contains 15 residues. Germline V gives CDR1 SGHDN, CDR2 FVKESK. V trimming: 6 bases; J trimming: 5 bases; junction bases outside the gene matches: 10. CDR3 residues: CASRATGAMIDTQYF. CDR3 DNA sequence: TGTGCCAGCAGGGCGACAGGGGCAATGATAGATACGCAGTATTTT.

The CDR3 reads CASSLDTRVTGELFF. Here the CDR3 DNA reads TGCGCCAGCAGCTTGGATACCAGGGTGACCGGGGAGCTGTTTTTT. The V call is TRBV5-1, the J call TRBJ2-2, with D possibly matching TRBD1 (5 bases). Germline-derived CDR1 and CDR2 are SGHRS and YFSETQ. Trimming removed 0 bases from V and 5 bases from J, with 11 bases in between. This CDR3 comprises 15 residues.

The genes are TRBV10-2 and TRBJ1-6; 9 bases fit TRBD1. V trimming: 8 bases; J trimming: 9 bases; junction bases outside the gene matches: 5. Germline-derived CDR1 and CDR2 are WSHSY and SAAADI. The CDR3 runs 13 residues. DNA for the CDR3: TGCGCCAGCGGGACAGGGTTGACTTCACCCCTCCACTTT. Its translation is CASGTGLTSPLHF.

The gene calls are TRBV5-5 and TRBJ2-1; 7 nucleotides align to TRBD1. This CDR3 is built from 15 residues. The V and J ends lost 3 bases and 8 bases, in that order; junction bases with no gene match: 11. Germline lookup yields CDR1 SGHKS and CDR2 YYEKEE (reference sequence). CDR3 nucleotide sequence: TGTGCCAGCAGCTCTCCAGGACAGGTTAGGGATGAGCAGTTCTTC. Residues: CASSSPGQVRDEQFF.

J is TRBJ2-1 and V is TRBV4-3; D perhaps matches TRBD1 (5 bases). Trimming shortened V by 0 bases and J by 10 bases, and 13 bases separated the two germline ends. The CDR3 runs to 14 residues. Germline V gene sequence: CDR1 LGHNA, CDR2 YSLEER. CDR3 sequence reads: CASSQEDGHGEQFF. CDR3 nucleotide sequence: TGCGCCAGCAGCCAAGAAGACGGACACGGGGAGCAGTTCTTC.

V gene TRBV9 combines with J gene TRBJ2-2, with 9 bases aligning to TRBD1. Germline assignment: CDR1 SGDLS and CDR2 YYNGEE. Trimming removed 3 bases from V and 4 bases from J; junction bases left unmatched: 4. The CDR3 consists of 15 residues. The DNA of the CDR3 is TGTGCCAGCAGCGGAACGACAGGGGGCACCGGGGAGCTGTTTTTT. Amino acid sequence: CASSGTTGGTGELFF.

This rearrangement joins TRBV5-6 to TRBJ1-2; perhaps TRBD1 as D (6 bases). Germline V gene lookup returns CDR1 SGHDT and CDR2 YYEEEE. Trimming removed 1 base from V and 0 bases from J, with 10 bases in between. The CDR3 totals 15 residues. CDR3 coding DNA: TGTGCCAGCAGCTTGCGACAGGCAACTAACTATGGCTACACCTTC. Protein: CASSLRQATNYGYTF.

In this sample, this clone turned up a few times. The gene calls are TRBV9 and TRBJ2-7; no definite D call. In germline, CDR1 is SGDLS, CDR2 YYNGEE. The length of the CDR3 is 14 residues. V dropped 3 bases and J dropped 2 bases, with 12 bases sitting between them. The CDR3 DNA is TGTGCCAGCAGCGCCCCGAGCTCACCCTACGAGCAGTACTTC. This translates into CASSAPSSPYEQYF.

This chain uses TRBV7-7 with TRBJ2-1, with 9 bases aligning to TRBD1. The germline V gene encodes CDR1 SSHAT and CDR2 FNYEAQ (reference sequence). With V trimmed by 5 bases and J by 9 bases, 8 bases remained unmatched. CDR3 size: 14 residues. The CDR3 loop is CASSVKRTGAEQFF. The CDR3 bases are TGTGCCAGCAGCGTGAAACGGACAGGGGCTGAGCAGTTCTTC.

The V call is TRBV6-1, the J call TRBJ1-2; no firm D call. Per the germline V gene, CDR1 is MNHNS and CDR2 is SASEGT. This CDR3 has 10 residues. The V gene lost 2 bases and the J gene lost 7 bases, with 2 bases spanning the gap. The DNA of the CDR3 is TGTGCCAGCAGTGAAATTGGCTACACCTTC. As protein: CASSEIGYTF.

This chain joins TRBV10-2 and TRBJ1-2, with D possibly being TRBD1 (5 bases). Germline CDR1 reads WSHSY; CDR2 reads SAAADI. This CDR3 has 14 amino acids. Deletions cut 6 bases from V and 4 bases from J, with 15 bases between. The CDR3 nucleotides are TGCGCCAGCAGGGATTCTGGACAACGCTATGGCTACACCTTC. The encoded protein is CASRDSGQRYGYTF.

The chain joins TRBV2 to TRBJ2-7; a weak D match, TRBD2 (5 bases). V was pared by 8 bases and J by 2 bases, with 16 bases between. CDR3 length: 14 amino acids. From germline, CDR1 is SNHLY and CDR2 FYNNEI. CDR3 nucleotides: TGTGCCAGCTCCCAGGAAGGGAGCACCTACGAGCAGTACTTC. Amino acids: CASSQEGSTYEQYF.

This clone is categorized as medium-sized (0.01 to 0.1%). The same CDR3 can be traced to other DNA sequences in this sample. V gene TRBV4-1 combines with J gene TRBJ2-7, with 7 bases fitting TRBD2. This CDR3 is built from 13 residues. After removal of 3 bases from V and 4 bases from J, the junction contained 3 bases not matched to a gene. Looked up from germline, CDR1 is MGHRA and CDR2 is YSYEKL. CDR3 residues: CASSQTSSYEQYF. In DNA form, the CDR3 reads TGCGCCAGCAGCCAGACTAGCAGTTACGAGCAGTACTTC.

This chain joins TRBV20-1 and TRBJ2-3; D call uncertain. This CDR3 is 11 amino acids long. CDR1 is DFQATT and CDR2 is SNEGSKA in the germline V gene (reference sequence). V shed 3 bases and J shed 1 base, with 2 bases lying between them. The CDR3: CSASGTDTQYF. In nucleotides, the CDR3 is TGCAGTGCTAGCGGCACAGATACGCAGTATTTT.

This chain links TRBV6-6 with TRBJ1-5, with D maybe TRBD1 (6 bases). CDR3 size: 15 residues. Germline CDR1 is MNHNY and CDR2 is SVGAGI (reference sequence). The ends were cut back, 8 bases at V and 3 bases at J, with 17 bases in the middle. The chain's CDR3 is CASGGSILDNQPQHF. In nucleotides, the CDR3 is TGTGCCAGCGGGGGCAGCATCTTAGACAATCAGCCCCAGCATTTT.